This passage covers 15 T cell receptor beta chains from one sample sequenced in a study of T cell repertoires in cytomegalovirus infection. No antigen has been assigned to these receptors. One entry per CDR3 protein, called by TCRdb with MiXCR from the reads. This sample has around 100,000 distinct CDR3 sequences; about 40% occur once, and the top ten carry about three quarters. The sample here was CD8+ T cells from cultured PBMCs, taken from culture after CMV antigen stimulation. These TCRs come from a human donor in good health (CMV status not recorded). Some clones in this sample may be carry-over from other donors' samples.

In its sample, this clonotype was seen once. At one end the junction does not follow the germline gene, possibly because of a read error. This chain connects TRBV7-8 to TRBJ2-3, with D unresolved. The CDR3 contains 15 residues. CDR1 is SGHVS and CDR2 is FQNEAQ in the germline V gene. The CDR3 coding sequence is TGTGCCAGCAGCTTATCGGCAAGACACACAGATACGCAGTATTTC. Translation: CASSLSARHTDTQYF.

This clonotype was picked up a small number of times. The rearrangement uses TRBV6-5 and TRBJ1-6; D is perhaps TRBD1 (5 bases). Trimming cost V 0 bases and J 9 bases, with 12 bases left between them. The V gene's germline CDR1 is MNHEY and CDR2 SVGAGI. CDR3 length equals 15 residues. The CDR3 reads CASSYSTGGGSPLHF. CDR3 nucleotides: TGTGCCAGCAGTTACTCTACCGGGGGAGGTTCACCCCTCCACTTT.

The chain is built from TRBV12-3 or TRBV12-4 and TRBJ1-5; D is undetermined. V was pared by 4 bases and J by 7 bases, with 20 bases between. This CDR3 has 16 residues. The chain's CDR3 is CASSSKSPLTDQPQHF. In DNA form, the CDR3 reads TGTGCCAGCAGTTCTAAGAGTCCCCTAACAGACCAGCCCCAGCATTTT.

The chain is built from TRBV6-1 and TRBJ2-2, with D perhaps matching TRBD2 (7 bases). The CDR3 is 18 residues long. The germline gives CDR1 MNHNS, CDR2 SASEGT. V lost 2 bases to trimming and J lost 5 bases, with 21 bases between them. Here the CDR3 reads CASSENVVGGTLTGELFF. The CDR3 DNA reads TGTGCCAGCAGTGAAAATGTAGTGGGAGGGACACTAACCGGGGAGCTGTTTTTT.

The chain uses TRBV7-6 and TRBJ1-2; 7 bases map to TRBD1. Per the germline V gene, CDR1 is SGHVS and CDR2 is FNYEAQ. With V trimmed by 5 bases and J by 8 bases, 8 bases remained unmatched. CDR3 length equals 13 residues. The CDR3 region is CASSRRDSAGYTF. The CDR3 DNA reads TGTGCCAGCAGCCGCCGGGACAGCGCGGGCTACACCTTC.

The rearrangement uses TRBV28 and TRBJ1-4; no definite D call. CDR1 and CDR2 from the germline V gene are MDHEN and SYDVKM. The CDR3 totals 14 residues. Trimming removed 3 bases at V and 8 bases at J, with 13 bases between. CDR3 coding DNA: TGTGCCAGCAGTTTCTCGGGATCAGGAGAAAAACTGTTTTTT. It is translated as CASSFSGSGEKLFF.

V and J are TRBV4-1 and TRBJ2-3; no reliable D call. CDR3 length equals 16 residues. V lost 0 bases to trimming and J lost 5 bases, with 15 bases between them. Germline CDR1 is MGHRA and CDR2 is YSYEKL. CDR3 protein: CASSQDRTRSRDTQYF. CDR3 nucleotide sequence: TGCGCCAGCAGCCAAGACAGGACCCGATCCAGAGATACGCAGTATTTT.

The chain has TRBV2 and TRBJ2-3; 7 nucleotides match TRBD2. V was pared by 1 base and J by 3 bases, with 4 bases of the junction left unmatched. This CDR3 has 15 residues. From germline, CDR1 is SNHLY and CDR2 FYNNEI. The CDR3 coding sequence is TGTGCCAGCAGTGAAGTCGGGGGAGGGACAGATACGCAGTATTTT. Translation: CASSEVGGGTDTQYF.

The chain couples TRBV19 to TRBJ2-1, with TRBD1 matching over 7 bases. Germline V gene data show CDR1 as LNHDA and CDR2 as SQIVND (reference sequence). This CDR3 has 13 residues. V trimming: 10 bases; J trimming: 3 bases; junction bases outside the gene matches: 6. As DNA, the CDR3 is TGTGCCACTTCAGGGGGATTCTACAATGAGCAGTTCTTC. Translation: CATSGGFYNEQFF.

This chain links TRBV19 with TRBJ2-7, with D maybe TRBD2 (6 bases). CDR3 length equals 13 residues. Looked up from germline, CDR1 is LNHDA and CDR2 is SQIVND (reference sequence). The V end lost 5 bases, the J end lost 5 bases, and 13 bases lay between the germline ends. The CDR3: CASSAWDSDEQYF. DNA for the CDR3: TGTGCCAGTAGTGCCTGGGACTCAGACGAGCAGTACTTC.

The chain joins TRBV29-1 to TRBJ1-1, with TRBD1 matching over 8 bases. There are 14 residues in the CDR3. CDR1 and CDR2 from the germline V gene are SQVTM and ANQGSEA. V shed 2 bases, J shed 6 bases, and the junction held 8 bases outside the gene matches. This CDR3 is CSVEPTQGVSEAFF. The CDR3 DNA reads TGCAGCGTTGAACCCACACAGGGGGTGTCTGAAGCTTTCTTT.

The chain links TRBV5-6 to TRBJ2-7; either TRBD1 or TRBD2 may supply D (5 bases each). The CDR3 has 22 amino acids. Germline loops: CDR1 SGHDT, CDR2 YYEEEE. Trimming removed 3 bases at V and 4 bases at J, with 38 bases between. CDR3 nucleotide sequence: TGTGCCAGCAGCTACCCATTTTGGGACCCAAATAGGGGTGAGCCCTCCTTTTACGAGCAGTACTTC. This encodes CASSYPFWDPNRGEPSFYEQYF.

The V call is TRBV13, the J call TRBJ2-1; D gene unclear. V lost 1 base and J lost 10, with 14 bases in between. This CDR3 region has 14 residues. The germline V gene has CDR1 PRHDT and CDR2 FYEKMQ (reference sequence). The CDR3 region has the DNA TGTGCCAGCAGCTTAGATCGCTCCTTTGGGGAGCAGTTCTTC. As protein: CASSLDRSFGEQFF.

The chain uses TRBV7-9 and TRBJ2-7; D not resolved. The CDR3 consists of 14 residues. V lost 2 bases and J 5 bases, leaving 13 bases between the germline ends. Germline CDR1 and CDR2: SEHNR and FQNEAQ (reference sequence). CDR3 sequence: CASSLPFAEDEQYF. The CDR3 region has the DNA TGTGCCAGCAGCTTACCCTTCGCCGAGGACGAGCAGTACTTC.

This chain connects TRBV12-3 or TRBV12-4 to TRBJ2-5; D is undetermined. Trimming removed 7 bases from V and 5 bases from J, with 5 bases in between. CDR3 length: 10 amino acids. CDR3: CASTGETQYF. Here the CDR3 DNA reads TGTGCCAGCACTGGTGAGACCCAGTACTTC.